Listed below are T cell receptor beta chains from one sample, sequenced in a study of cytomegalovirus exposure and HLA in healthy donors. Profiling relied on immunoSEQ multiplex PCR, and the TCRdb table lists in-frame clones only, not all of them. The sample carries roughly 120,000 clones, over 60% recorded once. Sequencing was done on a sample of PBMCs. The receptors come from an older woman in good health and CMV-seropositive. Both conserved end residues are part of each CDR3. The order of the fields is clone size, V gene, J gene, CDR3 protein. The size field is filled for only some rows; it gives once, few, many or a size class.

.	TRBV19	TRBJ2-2	CASSIDGANTGELFF
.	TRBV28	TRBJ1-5	CASGQGSHQPQHF
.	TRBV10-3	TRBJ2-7	CALAGSASHEQYF
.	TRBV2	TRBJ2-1	CASSGTRGSNEQFF
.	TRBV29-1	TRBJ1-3	CSATGGDPTGTTGNTIYF
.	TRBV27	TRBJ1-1	CASSSTQGKMNTEAFF
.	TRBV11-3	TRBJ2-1	CASSLGGSGLYNEQFF
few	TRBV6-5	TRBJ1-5	CASSSGGQPQHF
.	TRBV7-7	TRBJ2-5	CASSLGQWETQYF
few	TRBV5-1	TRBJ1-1	CASSWGTGVTEAFF
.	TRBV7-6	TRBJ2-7	CASSLVGTGHYEQYF
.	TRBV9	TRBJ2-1	CASSETGNPGYEQFF
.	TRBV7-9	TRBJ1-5	CSSSSQGLGNQPQHF
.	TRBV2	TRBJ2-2	CASTYPTSGAGELFF
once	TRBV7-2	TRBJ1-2	CASSLVFTVPNYGYTF
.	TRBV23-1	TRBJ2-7	CASGVEGVGVEEQYF
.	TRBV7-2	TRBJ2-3	CASSPVTDTQYF
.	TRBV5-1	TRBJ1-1	CARSLGDRGRLNTEAFF
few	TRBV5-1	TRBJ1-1	CASSPDRPNTEAFF
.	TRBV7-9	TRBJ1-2	CASSHRLGTGGDYGYTF
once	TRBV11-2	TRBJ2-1	CASSIDRGPYNEQFF
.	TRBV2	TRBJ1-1	CASSDQSIGTGTNTEAFF
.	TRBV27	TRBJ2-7	CASRSRDSGSYEQYF
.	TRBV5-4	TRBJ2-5	CASTQLTAGGETQYF
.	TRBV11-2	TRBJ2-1	CASSLLQGSTYNEQFF
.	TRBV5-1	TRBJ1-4	CASSSTGSYNEKLFF
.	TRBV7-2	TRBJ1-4	CASSFFSGNEKLFF
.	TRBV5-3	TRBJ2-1	CARSLALLSGTYNEQFF
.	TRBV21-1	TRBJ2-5	CASSQPRTSGDQETQYF
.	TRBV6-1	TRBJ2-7	CASSSGTTLAEQYF
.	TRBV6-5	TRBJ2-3	CASRLAGGPPDTQYF
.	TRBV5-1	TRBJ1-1	CASSSQAGGTEAFF
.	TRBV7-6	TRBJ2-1	CASSSGGDRGSGEQFF
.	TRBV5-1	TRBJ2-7	CASSSLQDSAGKQYF
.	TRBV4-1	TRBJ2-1	CASSQLSPRNEQFF
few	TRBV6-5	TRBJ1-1	CASSYPGRNTEAFF
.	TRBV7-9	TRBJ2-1	CASGTTPDEQFF
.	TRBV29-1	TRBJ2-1	CSVDGRELIYNEQFF
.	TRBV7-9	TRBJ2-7	CASSLSPGASRGEQYF
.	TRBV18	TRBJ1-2	CASSPSSTGDGVSYGYTF
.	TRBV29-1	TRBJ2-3	CSVETGAATDTQYF
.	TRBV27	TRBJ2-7	CASSSLASGSEQYF
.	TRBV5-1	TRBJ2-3	CASSLLAGTTDTQYF
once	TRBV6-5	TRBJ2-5	CASSLLAARETQYF
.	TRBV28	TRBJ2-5	CASSPRPLMTSGYQETQYF
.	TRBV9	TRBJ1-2	CASSVGTGLYGYTF
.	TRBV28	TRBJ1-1	CASSLGDSFVWGFF
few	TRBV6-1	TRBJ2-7	CASRGTGYEQYF
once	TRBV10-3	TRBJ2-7	CAITSSGRSLEQYF
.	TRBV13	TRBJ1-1	CASKWGGTEAFF
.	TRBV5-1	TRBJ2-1	CASSLGTADNEQFF
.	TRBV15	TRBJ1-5	CATSRDLAGNQPQHF